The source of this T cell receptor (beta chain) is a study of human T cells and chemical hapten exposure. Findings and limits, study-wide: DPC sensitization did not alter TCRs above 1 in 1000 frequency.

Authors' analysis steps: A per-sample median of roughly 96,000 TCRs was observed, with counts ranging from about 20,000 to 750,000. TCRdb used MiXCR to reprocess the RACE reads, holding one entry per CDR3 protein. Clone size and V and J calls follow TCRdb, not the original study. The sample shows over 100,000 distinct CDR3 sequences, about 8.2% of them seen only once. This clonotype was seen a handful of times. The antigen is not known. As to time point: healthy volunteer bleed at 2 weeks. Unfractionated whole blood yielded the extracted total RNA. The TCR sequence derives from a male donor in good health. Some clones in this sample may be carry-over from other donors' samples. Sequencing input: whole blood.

The CDR3 region is CAISESGTERGGYTF. The CDR3 nucleotides are TGTGCCATCAGTGAGTCAGGGACCGAGCGAGGTGGCTACACCTTC. The chain has TRBV10-3 and TRBJ1-2; tentative D call: TRBD1 (5 bases). CDR3 length: 15 residues. Per the germline V gene, CDR1 is ENHRY and CDR2 is SYGVKD. V gave up 0 bases and J gave up 7 bases, with 15 bases separating them.